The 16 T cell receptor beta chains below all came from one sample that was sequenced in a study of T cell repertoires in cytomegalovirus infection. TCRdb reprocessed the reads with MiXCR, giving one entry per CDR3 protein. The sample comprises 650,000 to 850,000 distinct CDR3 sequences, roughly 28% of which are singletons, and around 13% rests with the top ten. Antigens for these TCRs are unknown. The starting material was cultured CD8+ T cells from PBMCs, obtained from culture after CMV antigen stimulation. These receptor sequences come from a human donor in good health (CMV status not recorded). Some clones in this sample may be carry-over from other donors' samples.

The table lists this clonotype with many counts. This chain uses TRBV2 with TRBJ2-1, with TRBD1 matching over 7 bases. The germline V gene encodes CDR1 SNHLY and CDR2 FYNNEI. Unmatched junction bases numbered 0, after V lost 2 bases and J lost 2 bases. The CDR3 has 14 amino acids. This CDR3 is CASSERGPYNEQFF. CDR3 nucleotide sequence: TGTGCCAGCAGTGAAAGGGGGCCCTACAATGAGCAGTTCTTC.

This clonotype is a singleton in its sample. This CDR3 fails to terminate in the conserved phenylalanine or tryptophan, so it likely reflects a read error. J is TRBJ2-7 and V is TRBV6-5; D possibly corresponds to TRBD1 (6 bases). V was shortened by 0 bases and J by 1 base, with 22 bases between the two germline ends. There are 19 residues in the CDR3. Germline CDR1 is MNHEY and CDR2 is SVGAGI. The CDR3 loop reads CASSYSKGDLAGSSYEQYL. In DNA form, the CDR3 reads TGTGCCAGCAGTTACTCGAAGGGGGACCTCGCGGGCTCGTCCTACGAGCAGTACCTC.

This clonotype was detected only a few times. This CDR3 reads CASSFQRNTEAFF. As DNA, the CDR3 is TGTGCCAGCAGTTTCCAGCGGAACACTGAAGCTTTCTTT. This chain uses TRBV27 with TRBJ1-1; D remains ambiguous. V was shortened by 3 bases and J by 1 base, with 6 bases between the two germline ends. This CDR3 contains 13 residues. Germline-derived CDR1 and CDR2 are MNHEY and SMNVEV (reference sequence).

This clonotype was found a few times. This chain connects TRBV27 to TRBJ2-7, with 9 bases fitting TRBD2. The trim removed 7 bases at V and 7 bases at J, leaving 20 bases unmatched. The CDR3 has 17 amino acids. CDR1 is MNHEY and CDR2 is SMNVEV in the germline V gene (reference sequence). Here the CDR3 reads CASTYRASGASPTEQYF. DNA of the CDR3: TGTGCCAGCACCTACCGGGCTAGCGGGGCTTCTCCTACTGAGCAGTACTTC.

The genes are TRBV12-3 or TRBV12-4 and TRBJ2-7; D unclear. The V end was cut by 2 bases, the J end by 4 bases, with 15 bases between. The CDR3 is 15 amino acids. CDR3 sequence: CASSLRAGPYYEQYV. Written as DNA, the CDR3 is TGTGCCAGCAGTTTACGGGCAGGCCCCTATTACGAGCAGTACGTC.

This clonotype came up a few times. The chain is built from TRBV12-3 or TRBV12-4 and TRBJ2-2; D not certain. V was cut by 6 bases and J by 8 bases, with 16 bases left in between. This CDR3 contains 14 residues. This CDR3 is CASSLDPLGGELFF. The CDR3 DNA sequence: TGTGCCAGCAGCCTTGACCCCCTTGGGGGGGAGCTGTTTTTT.

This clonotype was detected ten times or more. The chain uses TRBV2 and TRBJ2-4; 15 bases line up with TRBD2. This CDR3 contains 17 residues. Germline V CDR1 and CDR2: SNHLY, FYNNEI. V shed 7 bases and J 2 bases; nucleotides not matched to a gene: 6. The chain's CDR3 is CASTGLAGGPSKNIQYF. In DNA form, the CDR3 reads TGTGCCAGCACCGGACTAGCGGGGGGGCCATCCAAAAACATTCAGTACTTC.

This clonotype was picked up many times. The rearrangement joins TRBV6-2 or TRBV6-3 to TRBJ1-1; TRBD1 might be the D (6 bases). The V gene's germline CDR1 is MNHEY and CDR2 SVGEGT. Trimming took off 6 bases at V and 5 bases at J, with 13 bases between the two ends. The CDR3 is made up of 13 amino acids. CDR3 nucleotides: TGTGCCAGCAGAACAGGGACGGGAACTGAAGCTTTCTTT. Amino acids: CASRTGTGTEAFF.

The CDR3 bases are TGCGCCAGCAGCCAAGACGGGACATCGAACACCGGGGAGCTGTTTTTT. Translating it yields CASSQDGTSNTGELFF. The chain employs TRBV4-1 and TRBJ2-2; possible D gene TRBD1, 6 bases. This CDR3 comprises 16 residues. Trimming took 0 bases from V and 0 from J, leaving 8 bases between them. CDR1 and CDR2 (germline): MGHRA, YSYEKL.

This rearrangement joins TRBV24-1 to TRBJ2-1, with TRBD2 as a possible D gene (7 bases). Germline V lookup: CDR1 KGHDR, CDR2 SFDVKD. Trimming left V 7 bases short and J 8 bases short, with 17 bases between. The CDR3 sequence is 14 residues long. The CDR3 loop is CATSDRLGGDEQFF. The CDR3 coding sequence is TGTGCCACCAGCGACAGGTTGGGGGGGGATGAGCAGTTCTTC.

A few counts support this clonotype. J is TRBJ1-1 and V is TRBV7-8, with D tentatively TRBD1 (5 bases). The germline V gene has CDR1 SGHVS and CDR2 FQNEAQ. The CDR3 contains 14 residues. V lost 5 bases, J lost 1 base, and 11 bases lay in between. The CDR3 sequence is CASSARQKNTEAFF. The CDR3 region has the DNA TGTGCCAGCAGCGCCCGACAGAAGAACACTGAAGCTTTCTTT.

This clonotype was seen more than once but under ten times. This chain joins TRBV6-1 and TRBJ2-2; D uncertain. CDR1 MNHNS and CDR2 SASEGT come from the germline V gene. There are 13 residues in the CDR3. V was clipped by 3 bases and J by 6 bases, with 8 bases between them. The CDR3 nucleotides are TGTGCCAGCAGTGAGTGGGGTGCCGGGGAGCTGTTTTTT. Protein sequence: CASSEWGAGELFF.

In DNA form, the CDR3 reads TGTGCCAGCAGCTCCCCCGGGGGTCGGTACACTGAAGCTTTCTTT. Protein: CASSSPGGRYTEAFF. The gene calls are TRBV7-6 and TRBJ1-1, with a weak D call TRBD1 (5 bases). The V end was cut by 4 bases, the J end by 3 bases, with 15 bases between. This CDR3 has 15 residues. Germline values: CDR1 SGHVS, CDR2 FNYEAQ.

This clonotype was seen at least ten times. The CDR3 here is CASSFDSSYNSPLHF. The DNA of the CDR3 is TGTGCCAGCAGTTTCGACAGCTCCTATAATTCACCCCTCCACTTT. The chain employs TRBV28 and TRBJ1-6; tentative D call: TRBD1 (5 bases). V shed 3 bases and J shed 0 bases, with 6 bases lying between them. The CDR3 has 15 residues. CDR1 is MDHEN, CDR2 SYDVKM, per germline.

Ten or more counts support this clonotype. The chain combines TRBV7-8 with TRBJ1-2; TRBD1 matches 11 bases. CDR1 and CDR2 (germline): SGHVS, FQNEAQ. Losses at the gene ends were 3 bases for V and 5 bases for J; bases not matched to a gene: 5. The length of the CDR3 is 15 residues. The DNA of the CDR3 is TGTGCCAGCAGCTTCGGACAGGGGGCTCTTTATGGCTACACCTTC. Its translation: CASSFGQGALYGYTF.

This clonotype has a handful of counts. The CDR3 DNA reads TGTGCCAGCAGTCTGGACAGGGAGATTATGAACACTGAAGCTTTCTTT. It encodes CASSLDREIMNTEAFF. The chain employs TRBV27 and TRBJ1-1; 8 bases align to TRBD1. This CDR3 has 16 residues. J was trimmed by 0 bases and V by 5 bases; bases with no gene match: 8. Per germline, CDR1 MNHEY and CDR2 SMNVEV (reference sequence).